Below are 17 T cell receptor beta chains sequenced from a single sample in a study of blood T cell repertoires in COVID-19 (dated by TCRdb to the early 2020s). The library was obtained by the immunoSEQ multiplex PCR assay. In TCRdb, the immuneACCESS table is reduced to in-frame sequences with V and J assigned. These tables do not hold every clone; where another copy was compared, an unresolved V gene accounts for under half, and the others remain unexplained. Present in this sample are about 270,000 clones, more than 70% of which were seen just once. Approximately 5.3% of the sample lies in the top ten. Sequencing input: peripheral blood. The receptor set was obtained from a man at least 80 years old with acute or convalescent COVID-19.

V gene TRBV7-2 combines with J gene TRBJ2-2; D not resolved. V was shortened by 1 base and J by 4 bases, with 7 bases between the two germline ends. This CDR3 comprises 14 residues. Per germline, CDR1 SGHTA and CDR2 FQGNSA. The CDR3 loop reads CASSLGPSTGELFF. CDR3 in DNA: TGTGCCAGCAGCTTAGGTCCTAGCACCGGGGAGCTGTTTTTT. Full variable domain (remainder filled in from reference TRBV7-2 and TRBJ2-2): GAGVSQSPSNKVTEKGKDVELRCDPISGHTALYWYRQSLGQGLEFLIYFQGNSAPDKSGLPSDRFSAERTGGSVSTLTIQRTQQEDSAVYLCASSLGPSTGELFFGEGSRLTVL.

The chain recombines TRBV3-1 (or the pseudogene TRBV3-2) with TRBJ1-1; a weak D match, TRBD1 (5 bases). From germline, CDR1 is LGHDT and CDR2 YNNKEL (reference sequence). V lost 4 bases and J 0 bases, leaving 6 bases between the germline ends. The CDR3 is 13 residues long. The CDR3: CASSRGVNTEAFF. CDR3 coding DNA: TGTGCCAGCAGCCGGGGGGTGAACACTGAAGCTTTCTTT.

The rearrangement uses TRBV28 and TRBJ2-3, with a weak D call TRBD2 (6 bases). Looked up from germline, CDR1 is MDHEN and CDR2 is SYDVKM. The ends were cut back, 8 bases at V and 5 bases at J, with 14 bases in the middle. The CDR3 has 13 residues. In DNA, the CDR3 is TGTGCCAGCGGCACGGGGGACCGAGATACGCAGTATTTT. This translates into CASGTGDRDTQYF.

This clone has at least ten counts. The chain recombines TRBV28 with TRBJ2-7; 8 bases map to TRBD2. Trimming at V came to 8 bases and at J to 4 bases, leaving 16 bases not matched to a gene. Per the germline V gene, CDR1 is MDHEN and CDR2 is SYDVKM. The CDR3 has 16 residues. The CDR3 region has the DNA TGTGCCAGCGGGCCAGCGGGGGCCCTTAGAGGATACGAGCAGTACTTC. As protein: CASGPAGALRGYEQYF.

The chain is built from TRBV29-1 and TRBJ2-2; 8 bases fit TRBD1. Germline V gives CDR1 SQVTM, CDR2 ANQGSEA. The CDR3 spans 13 residues. Trimming took 8 bases from V and 5 from J; bases not matched to a gene: 7. Here the CDR3 reads CSIKTGGTGELFF. For the CDR3, the DNA is TGCAGCATAAAAACAGGGGGAACCGGGGAGCTGTTTTTT.

The chain is built from TRBV5-1 and TRBJ2-3; TRBD1 matches 8 bases. CDR1 and CDR2 from the germline V gene are SGHRS and YFSETQ. Trimming removed 2 bases from V and 4 bases from J; junction bases left unmatched: 3. The length of the CDR3 is 14 residues. The CDR3 region is CASSFDRGADTQYF. The CDR3 bases are TGCGCCAGCAGCTTCGACAGGGGCGCAGATACGCAGTATTTT.

The rearrangement uses TRBV10-3 and TRBJ1-2; 7 positions agree with TRBD1. Germline V gives CDR1 ENHRY, CDR2 SYGVKD. The length of the CDR3 is 14 residues. The V segment lost 6 bases and the J segment 3 bases; nucleotides outside the gene matches: 7. The CDR3 coding sequence is TGTGCCATCAGCCTTGCCGGGACAGACTATGGCTACACCTTC. As protein: CAISLAGTDYGYTF.

This clone was recorded only once. The J gene is TRBJ2-6, the V gene TRBV5-1, with D perhaps TRBD1 (7 bases). This CDR3 spans 21 amino acids. The V gene lost 2 bases and the J gene lost 2 bases, with 26 bases spanning the gap. Per germline, CDR1 SGHRS and CDR2 YFSETQ. The CDR3 spells CASSFSHWQGGSLPGANVLTF. As DNA, the CDR3 is TGCGCCAGCAGCTTCTCTCACTGGCAGGGGGGATCGCTTCCTGGGGCCAACGTCCTGACTTTC. Together with reference TRBV5-1 and TRBJ2-6, the CDR3 gives the full variable domain: KAGVTQTPRYLIKTRGQQVTLSCSPISGHRSVSWYQQTPGQGLQFLFEYFSETQRNKGNFPGRFSGRQFSNSRSEMNVSTLELGDSALYLCASSFSHWQGGSLPGANVLTFGAGSRLTVL.

A single count supports this clone. CDR3 amino acids: CASSLEGTGAGTEQFF. In DNA form, the CDR3 reads TGCGCCAGCAGCTTGGAGGGGACAGGGGCAGGCACTGAGCAGTTCTTC. The chain couples TRBV5-1 to TRBJ2-1; 10 nucleotides match TRBD1. The CDR3 is 16 residues long. Germline V gene data show CDR1 as SGHRS and CDR2 as YFSETQ. Trimming took 0 bases from V and 9 from J; bases not matched to a gene: 9.

The rearrangement uses TRBV6-1 and TRBJ2-7, with a possible D match to TRBD2 (6 bases). The CDR3 contains 13 residues. Trimming took off 0 bases at V and 6 bases at J, with 9 bases between the two ends. Germline V gene sequence: CDR1 MNHNS, CDR2 SASEGT. The CDR3 region is CASSEARGTEQYF. In nucleotides, the CDR3 is TGTGCCAGCAGTGAAGCGCGGGGCACCGAGCAGTACTTC.

V usage is TRBV18 and J usage is TRBJ1-1, with D possibly TRBD1 on 5 matching bases. This CDR3 has 17 residues. Trimming took 1 base from V and 0 from J, leaving 15 bases between them. From germline, CDR1 is KGHSH and CDR2 LQKENI. The CDR3 DNA sequence: TGTGCCAGCTCACCACGGGACTCCGTCCTTTTGAACACTGAAGCTTTCTTT. Its protein is CASSPRDSVLLNTEAFF.

The rearrangement links TRBV15 to TRBJ2-7, with a possible D match to TRBD2 (5 bases). Trimming shortened V by 3 bases and J by 3 bases, and 6 bases separated the two germline ends. This CDR3 is built from 12 residues. Per the germline V gene, CDR1 is LNHNV and CDR2 is YYDKDF (reference sequence). CDR3 amino acids: CATSSSGYEQYF. The CDR3 nucleotides are TGTGCCACCAGCAGCAGCGGCTACGAGCAGTACTTC.

A few counts support this clone. This chain joins TRBV6-2 or TRBV6-3 and TRBJ1-2; D is unclear. The CDR3 covers 13 residues. Trimming took 0 bases from V and 8 from J, leaving 10 bases between them. Per germline, CDR1 MNHEY and CDR2 SVGEGT. CDR3: CASSYSVSGGYTF. The CDR3 bases are TGTGCCAGCAGTTACTCGGTTAGCGGAGGCTACACCTTC.

J is TRBJ2-7 and V is TRBV9; 7 bases are shared with TRBD1. Unmatched junction bases numbered 5, after V lost 3 bases and J lost 2 bases. The length of the CDR3 is 14 residues. Germline V lookup: CDR1 SGDLS, CDR2 YYNGEE. CDR3 loop: CASSERQGTYEQYF. CDR3 coding DNA: TGTGCCAGCAGCGAGCGACAGGGAACCTACGAGCAGTACTTC. Complete variable domain (other parts from reference TRBV9 and TRBJ2-7): DSGVTQTPKHLITATGQRVTLRCSPRSGDLSVYWYQQSLDQGLQFLIQYYNGEERAKGNILERFSAQQFPDLHSELNLSSLELGDSALYFCASSERQGTYEQYFGPGTRLTVT.

This clone was recorded once. CDR3: CASSLGEVPNTEAFF. The CDR3 nucleotides are TGTGCCAGCAGCTTGGGAGAAGTTCCGAACACTGAAGCTTTCTTT. The gene calls are TRBV5-4 and TRBJ1-1; D is ambiguous. This CDR3 has 15 amino acids. Germline V gives CDR1 SGHNT, CDR2 YYREEE (reference sequence). The V end lost 0 bases, the J end lost 1 base, and 10 bases lay between the germline ends.

The chain carries TRBV2 and TRBJ1-5, with 8 bases that match TRBD1. Germline V lookup: CDR1 SNHLY, CDR2 FYNNEI. Losses at the gene ends were 7 bases for V and 5 bases for J; bases not matched to a gene: 13. CDR3 size: 16 residues. This CDR3 is CASKNPRDRLYQPQHF. CDR3 bases: TGTGCCAGCAAAAATCCCCGGGACAGGCTATATCAGCCCCAGCATTTT. The full variable domain, with the rest looked up from reference TRBV2 and TRBJ1-5, is EPEVTQTPSHQVTQMGQEVILRCVPISNHLYFYWYRQILGQKVEFLVSFYNNEISEKSEIFDDQFSVERPDGSNFTLKIRSTKLEDSAMYFCASKNPRDRLYQPQHFGDGTRLSIL.

CDR3 amino acids: CSVASGRNTEAFF. In DNA, the CDR3 is TGCAGCGTTGCTTCAGGTAGGAACACTGAAGCTTTCTTT. The chain couples TRBV29-1 to TRBJ1-1; D remains unclear. With 4 bases removed from V and 1 base from J, the gap between germline ends came to 10 bases. The CDR3 is 13 amino acids. Germline CDR1 reads SQVTM; CDR2 reads ANQGSEA.